This passage covers 18 T cell receptor beta chains from one sample sequenced in a study of shared T cell receptors in the human thymus (dated by TCRdb to 2020 to 2023). The protocol used for the library was the immunoSEQ multiplex PCR assay. TCRdb provides this immuneACCESS table in a form limited to in-frame rearrangements. Some clones are lacking; in checked studies, under half of them reflect an unresolved V gene, and why the rest are absent is not known. The sample table holds 700,000 or so clones, of which 80% to 90% were seen once. The ten largest clones add up to 0.0095% to 0.013% of the sample. In addition, the sample was reused for a study of human thymus T cells.

The sample was thymocytes. These receptors came from a girl under three years old with a congenital heart defect. Donor details come from another sample of the same person, matched by shared clones.

The chain recombines TRBV6-1 with TRBJ1-5, with 9 bases matching TRBD1. Germline V lookup: CDR1 MNHNS, CDR2 SASEGT. CDR3 length: 15 residues. V gave up 6 bases and J gave up 5 bases; unmatched junction bases: 8. The CDR3 reads CASSEGQGCDQPQHF. CDR3 nucleotide sequence: TGTGCCAGCAGCGAGGGACAGGGATGCGATCAGCCCCAGCATTTT.

This clone was observed a handful of times. The chain carries TRBV5-6 and TRBJ2-1; 7 bases map to TRBD2. This CDR3 is built from 15 residues. The J segment lost 2 bases and the V segment lost 4 bases, leaving 6 bases of the junction unmatched. Germline V gene sequence: CDR1 SGHDT, CDR2 YYEEEE. The CDR3 protein is CASSILAQTYNEQFF. CDR3 coding DNA: TGTGCCAGCAGCATACTAGCGCAAACCTACAATGAGCAGTTCTTC.

This chain links TRBV29-1 with TRBJ2-5; 7 bases align to TRBD2. With 6 bases clipped from V and 4 bases from J, the junction kept 14 bases outside the gene matches. This CDR3 has 15 residues. Germline values: CDR1 SQVTM, CDR2 ANQGSEA. The CDR3 DNA sequence: TGCAGCGTCCGGCTTCGGGGGGAGTGGGGAGAGACCCAGTACTTC. Residues: CSVRLRGEWGETQYF.

The chain carries TRBV7-4 and TRBJ2-6; 7 nucleotides agree with TRBD1. The CDR3 is 16 residues long. The germline V gene encodes CDR1 SGHVT and CDR2 SQSDAQ. V was clipped by 5 bases and J by 3 bases; unmatched bases: 7. CDR3 DNA sequence: TGTGCCAGCAGCAGTACGACAGGGAATGGGGCCAACGTCCTGACTTTC. The encoded protein is CASSSTTGNGANVLTF.

The chain links TRBV15 to TRBJ2-5; D might be TRBD1 (5 bases). Germline loops: CDR1 LNHNV, CDR2 YYDKDF (reference sequence). V shed 4 bases and J shed 3 bases, with 18 bases lying between them. The CDR3 loop spans 16 amino acids. CDR3 sequence reads: CATSKDPTGAKETQYF. CDR3 sequence (DNA): TGTGCCACCAGCAAGGACCCAACTGGGGCAAAAGAGACCCAGTACTTC.

The V gene is TRBV28, the J gene TRBJ1-2; 8 bases agree with TRBD1. J lost 5 bases, V lost 7 bases, and 18 bases had no gene match. The CDR3 has 17 amino acids. Germline-derived CDR1 and CDR2 are MDHEN and SYDVKM. CDR3: CASTSDAPGTGFYGYTF. The CDR3 coding sequence is TGTGCCAGCACGTCGGATGCCCCCGGGACAGGCTTTTATGGCTACACCTTC.

The V gene is TRBV27, the J gene TRBJ2-1; weak D call: TRBD2 (5 bases). The CDR3 has 18 amino acids. Trimming shortened V by 8 bases and J by 4 bases, and 27 bases separated the two germline ends. From germline, CDR1 is MNHEY and CDR2 SMNVEV (reference sequence). The CDR3 loop reads CASSYHGVPTRVYNEQFF. The CDR3 bases are TGTGCCAGCTCCTATCACGGGGTCCCCACACGGGTATACAATGAGCAGTTCTTC.

The rearrangement uses TRBV5-6 and TRBJ2-1; 8 bases are a match to TRBD2. Trimming took 4 bases from V and 4 from J; bases not matched to a gene: 7. The CDR3 totals 15 residues. Germline lookup yields CDR1 SGHDT and CDR2 YYEEEE. This CDR3 is CASSPLTSEYNEQFF. The CDR3 DNA reads as TGTGCCAGCAGCCCGCTGACTAGCGAGTACAATGAGCAGTTCTTC.

The CDR3 sequence: CASNSDSDPYEQYF. As DNA, the CDR3 is TGTGCCAGCAATTCCGACAGCGATCCCTACGAGCAGTACTTC. The chain carries TRBV25-1 and TRBJ2-5, with D perhaps matching TRBD1 (5 bases). The assigned J gene may be wrong: the sequence end matches TRBJ2-7 better. The CDR3 is 14 amino acids. Per the germline V gene, CDR1 is MGHDK and CDR2 is SYGVNS.

The chain combines TRBV2 with TRBJ1-1; D may be TRBD1 (5 bases). Trimming shortened V by 3 bases and J by 8 bases, and 13 bases separated the two germline ends. The CDR3 loop spans 13 amino acids. Germline values: CDR1 SNHLY, CDR2 FYNNEI. CDR3 residues: CASSERGLQEAFF. For the CDR3, the DNA is TGTGCCAGCAGTGAGCGGGGCCTTCAGGAAGCTTTCTTT.

This clone was seen a handful of times. V usage is TRBV5-1 and J usage is TRBJ1-2, with no clear D. The CDR3 loop spans 14 amino acids. The V end was cut by 0 bases, the J end by 4 bases, with 10 bases between. Per germline, CDR1 SGHRS and CDR2 YFSETQ. This CDR3 is CASSLVGGFYGYTF. For the CDR3, the DNA is TGCGCCAGCAGCTTGGTAGGAGGATTCTATGGCTACACCTTC.

The chain couples TRBV18 to TRBJ1-1, with 9 bases fitting TRBD1. Looked up from germline, CDR1 is KGHSH and CDR2 is LQKENI. CDR3 length: 14 residues. Trimming cost V 3 bases and J 8 bases; bases outside gene matches: 7. The CDR3 loop reads CASSPTSQGAEAFF. The CDR3 bases are TGTGCCAGCTCACCCACCTCACAGGGGGCAGAAGCTTTCTTT.

The genes are TRBV10-3 and TRBJ2-5; TRBD1 agrees at 8 bases. The last part of the DNA fits TRBJ2-7 better; the J call may be wrong. The CDR3 totals 15 residues. CDR1 is ENHRY and CDR2 is SYGVKD in the germline V gene. The chain's CDR3 is CATGAMDRERYEQYF. For the CDR3, the DNA is TGTGCCACCGGAGCGATGGACAGGGAGCGATACGAGCAGTACTTC.

The chain uses TRBV5-6 and TRBJ1-2; 9 bases fit TRBD1. Looked up from germline, CDR1 is SGHDT and CDR2 is YYEEEE. V shed 4 bases and J 6 bases; nucleotides not matched to a gene: 7. CDR3 size: 14 residues. Written as DNA, the CDR3 is TGTGCCAGCAGCCCGCTGGGACAGGGCGATGGCTACACCTTC. Encoded protein: CASSPLGQGDGYTF.

This rearrangement joins TRBV2 to TRBJ1-1; the match to TRBD1 covers 7 bases. CDR3 length: 15 residues. Germline trimming cut 7 bases from V and 5 bases from J; bases unmatched to any gene: 13. CDR1 SNHLY and CDR2 FYNNEI come from the germline V gene. CDR3 DNA sequence: TGTGCCAGCACCCTAGGTAGGGGGCGGTGTACTGAAGCTTTCTTT. This codes for CASTLGRGRCTEAFF.

This clone was observed once. The chain uses TRBV27 and TRBJ1-5; D is unclear. This CDR3 spans 13 amino acids. Germline lookup yields CDR1 MNHEY and CDR2 SMNVEV (reference sequence). Trimming removed 10 bases at V and 11 bases at J, with 21 bases between. The CDR3 sequence is CATSPGTDTAQHF. DNA of the CDR3: TGTGCCACCTCACCGGGTACGGATACGGCCCAGCATTTT.

The gene calls are TRBV5-1 and TRBJ2-6; tentative D call: TRBD1 (6 bases). Trimming shortened V by 4 bases and J by 0 bases, and 20 bases separated the two germline ends. This CDR3 has 19 amino acids. Germline lookup yields CDR1 SGHRS and CDR2 YFSETQ. CDR3 residues: CASSLSSRDTTSGANVLTF. CDR3 in DNA: TGCGCCAGCAGCCTCTCCTCTCGGGACACAACCTCTGGGGCCAACGTCCTGACTTTC.

The chain employs TRBV19 and TRBJ1-2; a possible D gene is TRBD1 (5 bases). The CDR3 is 12 residues long. The germline CDR1 and CDR2 sequences are LNHDA and SQIVND (reference sequence). Trimming removed 7 bases from V and 4 bases from J, with 10 bases in between. Here the CDR3 DNA reads TGTGCCAGTAAGGGGCGGATCTATGGCTACACCTTC. Translated: CASKGRIYGYTF.